The entry below describes one T cell receptor beta chain. The data were obtained in a study of identifying expanded T cells in peripheral blood. This CDR3 comprises 14 residues. V was cut by 3 bases and J by 5 bases, with 13 bases left in between. Germline assignment: CDR1 MNHEY and CDR2 SMNVEV (reference sequence). TCRdb's table, derived via immunoSEQ multiplex PCR, lists solely in-frame clones and lacks some. Of some 130,000 clones in the sample, less than 90% were seen once. The V gene is TRBV27, the J gene TRBJ1-1; the D is unclear. The sequencing input was blood. The TCR sequence derives from a person between 18 and 75 years old in good health. CDR3: CASSFQEGWTEAFF. CDR3 in DNA: TGTGCCAGCAGTTTCCAGGAAGGTTGGACTGAAGCTTTCTTT.